A single sample is the source of the 16 T cell receptor beta chains below, sequenced in a study of shared clonotypes between healthy human individuals (dated by TCRdb to 2020 to 2022). Library generation was performed with the immunoSEQ multiplex PCR assay. Here the immuneACCESS table is served through TCRdb, limited to in-frame sequences with V and J called. Missing clones are a known gap in these copies; in checked studies unresolved V genes cover under half, and the rest lacks a known reason. This sample gives some 2.4 million clones in total; approximately 93% of them show up just once. The top ten clonotypes cover 0.36% of the sample. Sequenced material: naive CD4+ T cells from PBMCs. The sample's cell subset or site label, in plain terms: CD45RA+ positively selected. The receptors here all came from a man aged 18 to 30 in good health. Some clones in this sample may be carry-over from other donors' samples.

On this clone itself: Different DNA sequences within this sample yield the same CDR3. The rearrangement links TRBV5-4 to TRBJ2-7; D remains unclear. V lost 0 bases and J lost 3, with 7 bases in between. The germline CDR1 and CDR2 sequences are SGHNT and YYREEE (reference sequence). The CDR3 loop spans 13 amino acids. The CDR3 DNA follows: TGTGCCAGCAGCTTGGGGCAGAACTACGAGCAGTACTTC. Translation gives CASSLGQNYEQYF.

V and J are TRBV15 and TRBJ1-2, with TRBD1 identical over 8 bases. The CDR3 covers 14 residues. The V segment lost 4 bases and the J segment 2 bases; nucleotides outside the gene matches: 3. Germline CDR1 and CDR2: LNHNV and YYDKDF (reference sequence). CDR3 coding DNA: TGTGCCACCAGCAATAGACAGGGGAACTATGGCTACACCTTC. Encoded protein: CATSNRQGNYGYTF.

V is TRBV2 and J is TRBJ2-2, with 8 bases fitting TRBD2. V shed 6 bases and J 7 bases; nucleotides not matched to a gene: 7. The length of the CDR3 is 14 residues. Germline V gene sequence: CDR1 SNHLY, CDR2 FYNNEI. The CDR3 region is CASRTLAVHGELFF. DNA of the CDR3: TGTGCCAGCAGGACACTAGCGGTACACGGGGAGCTGTTTTTT.

The rearrangement uses TRBV9 and TRBJ2-1; 13 nucleotides line up with TRBD2. Germline loops: CDR1 SGDLS, CDR2 YYNGEE. The CDR3 covers 17 residues. The V and J ends lost 3 bases and 4 bases, in that order; junction bases with no gene match: 7. DNA of the CDR3: TGTGCCAGCAGCGGATGGACTAGCGGGAGTGCTTACAATGAGCAGTTCTTC. Its translation is CASSGWTSGSAYNEQFF.

This chain connects TRBV5-1 to TRBJ2-3; tentatively, D is TRBD1 (6 bases). V was clipped by 1 base and J by 3 bases, with 15 bases between them. Germline V gives CDR1 SGHRS, CDR2 YFSETQ. This CDR3 has 16 amino acids. The CDR3 DNA reads as TGCGCCAGCAGCTTGCCACCGACAGGAGTAACAGATACGCAGTATTTT. It codes for CASSLPPTGVTDTQYF.

This sequence joins TRBV7-3 and TRBJ2-1; D gene uncertain. Germline V gene data show CDR1 as SGHTA and CDR2 as FQGTGA. The CDR3 contains 15 residues. Trimming took 2 bases from V and 10 from J, leaving 18 bases between them. The CDR3: CASSLLSHFSIEQFF. The CDR3 coding sequence is TGTGCCAGCAGCTTATTAAGCCACTTTTCTATAGAGCAGTTCTTC. Combining the CDR3 with reference TRBV7-3 and TRBJ2-1 gives the whole variable domain GAGVSQTPSNKVTEKGKYVELRCDPISGHTALYWYRQSLGQGPEFLIYFQGTGAADDSGLPNDRFFAVRPEGSVSTLKIQRTERGDSAVYLCASSLLSHFSIEQFFGPGTRLTVL.

The rearrangement uses TRBV11-2 and TRBJ2-6; no definite D call. Germline V gene data show CDR1 as SGHAT and CDR2 as FQNNGV. The CDR3 consists of 14 residues. Deletions cut 5 bases from V and 4 bases from J, with 9 bases between. The CDR3 loop is CASSPTRGANVLTF. Here the CDR3 DNA reads TGTGCCAGCAGCCCAACGAGGGGGGCCAACGTCCTGACTTTC.

The chain couples TRBV9 to TRBJ2-5; D gene unclear. There are 14 residues in the CDR3. Germline V gene lookup returns CDR1 SGDLS and CDR2 YYNGEE. V lost 3 bases, J lost 5 bases, and 14 bases lay in between. This chain's CDR3 is CASSASTIRETQYF. The CDR3 DNA follows: TGTGCCAGCAGCGCCTCGACAATCAGGGAGACCCAGTACTTC.

This clone has just one count. The chain employs TRBV5-1 and TRBJ1-5; D may be TRBD1 (5 bases). Germline lookup yields CDR1 SGHRS and CDR2 YFSETQ. The CDR3 contains 15 residues. Trimming removed 0 bases from V and 6 bases from J, with 13 bases in between. The CDR3 is CASSLAGGVGQPQHF. The DNA of the CDR3 is TGCGCCAGCAGCTTGGCGGGGGGGGTCGGTCAGCCCCAGCATTTT.

This chain connects TRBV7-8 to TRBJ2-2, with TRBD2 as a possible D gene (6 bases). The V gene's germline CDR1 is SGHVS and CDR2 FQNEAQ. Trimming took 5 bases from V and 8 from J, leaving 21 bases between them. The CDR3 consists of 16 residues. Here the CDR3 reads CASSPGGRGFSGELFF. Written as DNA, the CDR3 is TGTGCCAGCAGCCCCGGCGGGCGGGGATTCTCAGGGGAGCTGTTTTTT.

The V gene is TRBV5-4, the J gene TRBJ2-1, with 13 bases lining up with TRBD2. V trimming: 4 bases; J trimming: 5 bases; junction bases outside the gene matches: 0. Germline loops: CDR1 SGHNT, CDR2 YYREEE (reference sequence). The CDR3 is made up of 14 amino acids. The DNA of the CDR3 is TGTGCCAGCAGCGGACTAGCGGGAGACAATGAGCAGTTCTTC. It specifies CASSGLAGDNEQFF. Filled out from reference TRBV5-4 and TRBJ2-1, the complete variable domain reads ETGVTQSPTHLIKTRGQQVTLRCSSQSGHNTVSWYQQALGQGPQFIFQYYREEENGRGNFPPRFSGLQFPNYSSELNVNALELDDSALYLCASSGLAGDNEQFFGPGTRLTVL.

The rearrangement uses TRBV15 and TRBJ2-7, with TRBD2 matching 7 bases. Germline V gene data show CDR1 as LNHNV and CDR2 as YYDKDF (reference sequence). The CDR3 extends over 16 amino acids. The junction had 5 bases not matched to a gene; V was cut back by 0 bases and J by 0 bases. For the CDR3, the DNA is TGTGCCACCAGCAGAGAAGCGGGATTTGCCTCCTACGAGCAGTACTTC. This translates into CATSREAGFASYEQYF.

This clone was counted once. The V gene is TRBV28, the J gene TRBJ2-7; a possible D gene is TRBD1 (6 bases). Between the trimmed V and J ends, which lost 6 bases and 9 bases, there was a span of 15 bases. The CDR3 has 12 residues. Germline CDR1 MDHEN, CDR2 SYDVKM. The CDR3 bases are TGTGCCAGCAGGGACACAGGGTCTCGGCAGTACTTC. Translated: CASRDTGSRQYF. The whole variable domain, remainder taken from reference TRBV28 and TRBJ2-7, is DVKVTQSSRYLVKRTGEKVFLECVQDMDHENMFWYRQDPGLGLRLIYFSYDVKMKEKGDIPEGYSVSREKKERFSLILESASTNQTSMYLCASRDTGSRQYFGPGTRLTVT.

Comment on this clone: The sample holds other DNA sequences that translate to the same CDR3. The rearrangement joins TRBV2 to TRBJ1-5; 7 nucleotides align to TRBD1. J lost 1 base, V lost 5 bases, and 5 bases had no gene match. The germline V gene has CDR1 SNHLY and CDR2 FYNNEI. The CDR3 contains 15 residues. The CDR3 loop reads CASSRDSLSNQPQHF. The CDR3 region has the DNA TGTGCCAGCAGTCGGGACAGTTTAAGCAATCAGCCCCAGCATTTT.

The chain employs TRBV19 and TRBJ1-1, with D maybe TRBD1 (6 bases). Germline lookup yields CDR1 LNHDA and CDR2 SQIVND (reference sequence). The CDR3 covers 11 residues. Trimming shortened V by 8 bases and J by 9 bases, and 13 bases separated the two germline ends. CDR3 sequence: CASRAGAQAFF. CDR3 bases: TGTGCCAGTCGAGCAGGGGCCCAAGCTTTCTTT.

J is TRBJ2-7 and V is TRBV6-4; 10 nucleotides align to TRBD1. The V gene's germline CDR1 is MRHNA and CDR2 SNTAGT. V was pared by 6 bases and J by 4 bases, with 12 bases of the junction left unmatched. This CDR3 has 16 amino acids. The CDR3 region has the DNA TGTGCCAGCAGAGTGCCCAGGGACAGGGGATTATACGAGCAGTACTTC. Translated, it gives CASRVPRDRGLYEQYF.